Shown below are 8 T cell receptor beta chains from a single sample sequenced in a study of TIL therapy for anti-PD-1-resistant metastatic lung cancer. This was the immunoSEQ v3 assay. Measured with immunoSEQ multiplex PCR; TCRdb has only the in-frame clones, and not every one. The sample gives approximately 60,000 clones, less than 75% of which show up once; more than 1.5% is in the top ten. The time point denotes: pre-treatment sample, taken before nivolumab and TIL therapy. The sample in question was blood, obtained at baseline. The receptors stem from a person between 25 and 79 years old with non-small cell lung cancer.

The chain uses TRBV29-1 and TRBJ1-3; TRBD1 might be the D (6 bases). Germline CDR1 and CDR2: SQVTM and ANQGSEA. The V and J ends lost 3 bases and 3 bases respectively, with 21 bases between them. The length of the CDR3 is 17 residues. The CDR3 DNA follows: TGCAGCGTTGATAAAGTTAGTCGTCGGGGGCTTGGAAACACCATATATTTT. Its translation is CSVDKVSRRGLGNTIYF.

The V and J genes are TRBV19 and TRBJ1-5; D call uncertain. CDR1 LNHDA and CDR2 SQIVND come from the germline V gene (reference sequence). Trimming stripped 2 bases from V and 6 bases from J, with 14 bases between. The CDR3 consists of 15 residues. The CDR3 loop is CASSIKARGVQPQHF. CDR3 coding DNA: TGTGCCAGTAGTATAAAGGCTCGTGGAGTTCAGCCCCAGCATTTT. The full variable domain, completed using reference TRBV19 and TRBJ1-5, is DGGITQSPKYLFRKEGQNVTLSCEQNLNHDAMYWYRQDPGQGLRLIYYSQIVNDFQKGDIAEGYSVSREKKESFPLTVTSAQKNPTAFYLCASSIKARGVQPQHFGDGTRLSIL.

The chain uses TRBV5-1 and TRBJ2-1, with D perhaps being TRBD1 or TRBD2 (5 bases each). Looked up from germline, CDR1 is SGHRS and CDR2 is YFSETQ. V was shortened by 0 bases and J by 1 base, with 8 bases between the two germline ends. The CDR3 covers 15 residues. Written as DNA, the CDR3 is TGCGCCAGCAGCTTGGCCGGGGCTTCCTACAATGAGCAGTTCTTC. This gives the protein CASSLAGASYNEQFF.

The CDR3 nucleotides are TGTGCCAGCAGATTCGGGGTATACAATGGCGAGCAGTACTTC. It encodes CASRFGVYNGEQYF. The chain joins TRBV6-1 to TRBJ2-7; D is possibly TRBD2 (5 bases). The CDR3 contains 14 residues. Germline V lookup: CDR1 MNHNS, CDR2 SASEGT. The V end lost 6 bases, the J end lost 6 bases, and 18 bases lay between the germline ends.

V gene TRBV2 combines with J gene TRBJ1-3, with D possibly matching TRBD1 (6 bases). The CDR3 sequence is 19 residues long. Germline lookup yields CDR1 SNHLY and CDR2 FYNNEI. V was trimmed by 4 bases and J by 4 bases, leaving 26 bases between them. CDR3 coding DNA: TGTGCCAGCAGTGGATCACAGGGCGTGGGGAACCTGTGGGGAAACACCATATATTTT. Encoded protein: CASSGSQGVGNLWGNTIYF.

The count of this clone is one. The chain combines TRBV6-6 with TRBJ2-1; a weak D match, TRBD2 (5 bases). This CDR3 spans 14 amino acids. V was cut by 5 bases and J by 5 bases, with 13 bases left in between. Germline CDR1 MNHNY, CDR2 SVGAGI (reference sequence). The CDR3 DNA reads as TGTGCCAGCAGTAAATCCGGGGTTAACAATGAGCAGTTCTTC. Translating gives CASSKSGVNNEQFF.

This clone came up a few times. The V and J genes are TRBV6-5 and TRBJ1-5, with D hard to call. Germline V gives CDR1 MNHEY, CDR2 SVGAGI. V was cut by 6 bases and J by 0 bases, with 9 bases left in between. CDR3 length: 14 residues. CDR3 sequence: CASSRTDSNQPQHF. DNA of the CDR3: TGTGCCAGCAGCCGTACAGATAGCAATCAGCCCCAGCATTTT.

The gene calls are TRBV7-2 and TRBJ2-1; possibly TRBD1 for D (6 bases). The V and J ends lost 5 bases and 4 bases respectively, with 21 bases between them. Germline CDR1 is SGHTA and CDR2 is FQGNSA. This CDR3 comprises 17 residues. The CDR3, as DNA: TGTGCCAGCAGCGGCGCAGCCGGGACAAGGGTGTACAATGAGCAGTTCTTC. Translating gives CASSGAAGTRVYNEQFF.